This note documents a single T cell receptor beta chain sequence. Its antigen is undetermined. This record comes from a study of lymphopenia after photon versus proton radiotherapy. TCRdb's copy holds only in-frame clones and misses some; the assay was immunoSEQ multiplex PCR. The repertoire has about 40,000 clones, around 83% of them found once; the top ten carry about 9.4%. Study-wide results and caveats: Relative stability marked proton patients; photon patients lost diversity and naive cells.

The clonotype comes from a woman aged 70 to 79 with pancreatic cancer. Some clones in this sample may be carry-over from other donors' samples. The material was peripheral blood, obtained from a patient treated with proton-based radiotherapy.

CDR3 sequence: CASSEDGLFNSPLHF. In nucleotides, the CDR3 is TGTGCCAGCAGTGAGGACGGTCTATTTAATTCACCCCTCCACTTT. The chain recombines TRBV6-1 with TRBJ1-6; D uncertain. V was shortened by 3 bases and J by 6 bases, with 12 bases between the two germline ends. Germline loops: CDR1 MNHNS, CDR2 SASEGT. CDR3 length: 15 residues.